This entry describes one T cell receptor beta chain. This record comes from a study of PD-L1 blockade in urothelial cancer. Study-level background: Administration of atezolizumab to patients began in about 2014, at 1,200 mg intravenously every 3 weeks. In the patient group, about 85% of the roughly 29 were males with bladder-origin urothelial cancer. Per blood sample, T cells had a median of around 140,000.

TCRdb's copy holds only in-frame clones and misses some; the assay was immunoSEQ multiplex PCR. The data show about 120,000 clones, with around 89% seen just once and under 2% held by the top ten. The time point was: peripheral blood 6 weeks after treatment start. Metastatic or locally advanced urothelial carcinoma was present in the patients. Germline V lookup: CDR1 MNHEY, CDR2 SMNVEV (reference sequence). The junction had 6 bases not matched to a gene; V was cut back by 9 bases and J by 2 bases. The length of the CDR3 is 13 residues. Sequences were derived from PBMCs, sampled around atezolizumab (anti-PD-L1) treatment. The chain links TRBV27 to TRBJ2-5; 7 bases agree with TRBD2. The TCR sequence derives from a man in his fifties or sixties with urothelial cancer. CDR3 in amino acids: CARGQRGQETQYF. The CDR3 coding sequence is TGTGCCAGGGGCCAGCGGGGACAAGAGACCCAGTACTTC.